This record looks at one TCR beta chain sequence and its context. It lacks a known antigen. Base qualities are not provided; no much larger clone lies one nucleotide away. The cysteine opens and the phenylalanine closes a CDR3 of 13 amino acids. CDR3 DNA only is kept here, 39 bases in frame from base 1. The junction shows trimming of 5 bases on V and 4 bases on J, plus 10 bases between the germline ends. The germline V gene specifies MNHEY as CDR1 and SVGEGT as CDR2. This record belongs to a study of T cell responses to AZD1222 COVID-19 vaccine (dated by TCRdb to the early 2020s). Background for the entire study: AZD1222 recipients with second doses at about 4 weeks or about 12 weeks were pooled, because spike-specific TCR depth and breadth did not differ between schedules. A total of around 240 trial participants underwent TCR sequencing, of whom about 210 had received two doses of AZD1222 and some 25 had received two doses of the MenACWY control vaccine. Trial participants were enrolled by age into subgroups of 18-55, 56-69 and 70-plus years, and about 150, 27 and 61 TCR-sequenced participants, respectively, were included in these subgroups.

The CDR3 regions of human TCRbeta chains were analyzed by immunosequencing. The published analysis was carried out like this. Repertoire TCRs were checked for matches against a reference library of SARS-CoV-2-specific TCRs that had been generated using the MIRA antigen-specificity platform. Breadth was defined as the fraction of unique TCRs that were SARS-CoV-2-associated. Depth was defined as the fraction of total T cells that were SARS-CoV-2-associated. Using the MIRA data, every spike-specific TCR was mapped to the spike region that the TCR reacted to and assigned to either a CD4 or a CD8 class. Log10-transformed breadth and depth values were compared by one-way ANOVA with Sidak's multiple comparisons tests. TCRdb retrieved this table from immuneACCESS and kept in-frame rearrangements only. Not all clones are present; in checked studies, unresolved V genes account for under half, and no reason is known for the remainder. V, J and clone size reflect that table, while D and trimming were determined from the DNA. This sample lists 120,000 to 150,000 clones; roughly 91% were detected once. 5.1% of the sample belongs to the ten largest clones.

The investigation overall reported the following: After two AZD1222 doses, both the breadth and the depth of spike-specific TCRs were significantly higher than at day 0 and than in MenACWY recipients. Because no day 14 peak-response samples were available, repertoires were characterized only after the peak T cell response. Most participants were white British and females outnumbered males, and the authors suggested that clonal diversity may have been underestimated. Reportedly, almost half of the unique spike-specific TCRs recognized epitopes lying outside the regions that are mutated in the B.1.351 and B.1.1.7 variants. Conclusions about previously exposed vaccinees were limited because only five to seven AZD1222 recipients were SARS-CoV-2 seropositive at baseline. The vaccine-associated CD4 TCRs covered the entire spike protein, and the dominant responses fell in regions 160-218 and 743-854. The 56-69-year group was small, and its depth increase did not reach significance, likely because of low power.

The label giving this sample's time point can be read as: baseline before first vaccination. Samples from vaccinated people were obtained from the UK trials COV001 and COV002, which included a single-blind randomized controlled phase 2/3 trial of AZD1222 (ChAdOx1 nCoV-19) in healthy adults. For TCRbeta chain sequencing, PBMC samples were collected from trial participants at day 0 and at day 28 after the second dose. The specimen comprised peripheral blood, sampled on day 0 of AZD1222 vaccination. This TCR was sampled from an adult in good health. Recombination connected TRBV6-2 or TRBV6-3 to TRBJ2-3; tentative D gene TRBD2, with 6 bases matching. The CDR3 has the sequence CASSSGSSDTQYF. The DNA reads as follows: TGTGCCAGCAGTAGCGGGTCGTCAGATACGCAGTATTTT.